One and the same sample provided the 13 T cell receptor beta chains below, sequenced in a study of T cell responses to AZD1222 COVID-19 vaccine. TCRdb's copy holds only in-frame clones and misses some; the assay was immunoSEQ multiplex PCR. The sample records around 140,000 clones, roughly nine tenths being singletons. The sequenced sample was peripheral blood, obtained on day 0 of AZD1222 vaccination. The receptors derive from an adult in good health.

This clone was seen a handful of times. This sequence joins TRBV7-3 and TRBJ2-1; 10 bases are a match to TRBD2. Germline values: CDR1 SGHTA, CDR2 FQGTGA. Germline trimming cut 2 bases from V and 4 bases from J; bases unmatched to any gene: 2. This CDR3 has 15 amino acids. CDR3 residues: CASSLGTSVYNEQFF. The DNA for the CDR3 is TGTGCCAGCAGCTTAGGGACTAGCGTATACAATGAGCAGTTCTTC. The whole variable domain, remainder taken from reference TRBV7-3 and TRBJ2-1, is GAGVSQTPSNKVTEKGKYVELRCDPISGHTALYWYRQSLGQGPEFLIYFQGTGAADDSGLPNDRFFAVRPEGSVSTLKIQRTERGDSAVYLCASSLGTSVYNEQFFGPGTRLTVL.

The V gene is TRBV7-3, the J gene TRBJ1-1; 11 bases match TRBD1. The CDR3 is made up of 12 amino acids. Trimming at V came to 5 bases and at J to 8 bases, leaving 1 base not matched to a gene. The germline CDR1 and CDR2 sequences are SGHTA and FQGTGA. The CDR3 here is CASSRTGGEAFF. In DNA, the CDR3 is TGTGCCAGCAGCCGGACAGGGGGCGAAGCTTTCTTT. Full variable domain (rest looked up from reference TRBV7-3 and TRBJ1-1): GAGVSQTPSNKVTEKGKYVELRCDPISGHTALYWYRQSLGQGPEFLIYFQGTGAADDSGLPNDRFFAVRPEGSVSTLKIQRTERGDSAVYLCASSRTGGEAFFGQGTRLTVV.

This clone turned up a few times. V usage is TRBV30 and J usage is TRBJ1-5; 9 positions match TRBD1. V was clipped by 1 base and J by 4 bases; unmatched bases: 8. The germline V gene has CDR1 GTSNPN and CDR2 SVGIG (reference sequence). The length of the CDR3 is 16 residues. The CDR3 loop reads CAWSAPRTGANQPQHF. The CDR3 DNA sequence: TGTGCCTGGAGTGCCCCAAGGACAGGGGCAAATCAGCCCCAGCATTTT.

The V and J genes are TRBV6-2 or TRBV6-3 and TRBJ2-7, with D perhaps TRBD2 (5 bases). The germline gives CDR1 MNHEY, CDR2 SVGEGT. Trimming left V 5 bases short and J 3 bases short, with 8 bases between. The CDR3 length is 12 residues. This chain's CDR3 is CASSGGFYEQYF. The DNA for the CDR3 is TGTGCCAGCAGTGGCGGGTTCTACGAGCAGTACTTC.

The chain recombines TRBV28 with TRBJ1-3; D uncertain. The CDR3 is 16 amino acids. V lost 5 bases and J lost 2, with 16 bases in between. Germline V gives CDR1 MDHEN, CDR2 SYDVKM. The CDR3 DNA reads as TGTGCCAGCAGTCTAGACTATAGAGCAGCTGGAAACACCATATATTTT. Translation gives CASSLDYRAAGNTIYF.

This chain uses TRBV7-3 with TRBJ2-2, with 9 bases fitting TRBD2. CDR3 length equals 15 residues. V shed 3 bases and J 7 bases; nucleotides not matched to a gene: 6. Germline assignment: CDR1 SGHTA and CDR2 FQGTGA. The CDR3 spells CASSFTGTSIGELFF. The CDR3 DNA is TGTGCCAGCAGCTTTACCGGGACTAGCATCGGGGAGCTGTTTTTT.

This CDR3 is CASGRKAGVGDTQYF. As DNA, the CDR3 is TGTGCCAGCGGGAGGAAGGCGGGAGTAGGAGATACGCAGTATTTT. This chain uses TRBV19 with TRBJ2-3; TRBD2 aligns across 7 bases. The CDR3 spans 15 residues. V shed 9 bases and J 5 bases; nucleotides not matched to a gene: 14. In germline, CDR1 is LNHDA, CDR2 SQIVND (reference sequence). The entire variable domain, with the rest obtained from reference TRBV19 and TRBJ2-3, is as follows: DGGITQSPKYLFRKEGQNVTLSCEQNLNHDAMYWYRQDPGQGLRLIYYSQIVNDFQKGDIAEGYSVSREKKESFPLTVTSAQKNPTAFYLCASGRKAGVGDTQYFGPGTRLTVL.

CDR3 bases: TGTGCCAGCAGCGATGGCCCCCTACGGGAGCCCGGGGCCAACGTCCTGACTTTC. Residues: CASSDGPLREPGANVLTF. This chain joins TRBV9 and TRBJ2-6; weak D call: TRBD2 (6 bases). The CDR3 covers 18 residues. Germline CDR1 reads SGDLS; CDR2 reads YYNGEE. Trimming pared 3 bases from V and 4 bases from J, leaving 20 bases between.

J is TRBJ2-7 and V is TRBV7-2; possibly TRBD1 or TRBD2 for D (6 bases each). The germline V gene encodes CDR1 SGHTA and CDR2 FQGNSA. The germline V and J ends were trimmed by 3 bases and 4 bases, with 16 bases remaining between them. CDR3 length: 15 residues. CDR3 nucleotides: TGTGCCAGCAGCTTGACGGGGGCTACTTCGTACGAGCAGTACTTC. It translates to CASSLTGATSYEQYF.

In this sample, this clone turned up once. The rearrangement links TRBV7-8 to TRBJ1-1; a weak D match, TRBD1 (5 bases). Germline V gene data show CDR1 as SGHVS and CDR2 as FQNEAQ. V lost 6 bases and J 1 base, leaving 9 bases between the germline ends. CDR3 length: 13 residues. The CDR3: CASRITGNTEAFF. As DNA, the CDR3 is TGTGCCAGCAGAATAACAGGGAACACTGAAGCTTTCTTT.

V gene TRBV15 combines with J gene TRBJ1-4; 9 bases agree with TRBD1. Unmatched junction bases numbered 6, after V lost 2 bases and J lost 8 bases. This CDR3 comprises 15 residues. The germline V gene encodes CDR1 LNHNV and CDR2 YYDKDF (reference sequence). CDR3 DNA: TGTGCCACCAGCAGACCGACAGGGGGGGGAGAAAAACTGTTTTTT. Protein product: CATSRPTGGGEKLFF.

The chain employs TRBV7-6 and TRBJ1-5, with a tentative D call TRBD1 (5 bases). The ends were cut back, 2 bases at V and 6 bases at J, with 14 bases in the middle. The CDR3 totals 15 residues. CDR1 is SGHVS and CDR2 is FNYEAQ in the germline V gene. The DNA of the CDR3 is TGTGCCAGCAGCTTATTGCCAGGGATAGGTCAGCCCCAGCATTTT. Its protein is CASSLLPGIGQPQHF.

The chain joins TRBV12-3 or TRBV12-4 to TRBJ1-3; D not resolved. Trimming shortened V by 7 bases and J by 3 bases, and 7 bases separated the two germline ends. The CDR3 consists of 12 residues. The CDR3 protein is CASTSFGNTIYF. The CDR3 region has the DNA TGTGCCAGCACCTCTTTTGGAAACACCATATATTTT.